A selection of T cell receptor beta chains follows, all from one sample in a study of OX40 agonist ivuxolimab in advanced cancers. TCRdb keeps only in-frame clones here, not all; method: immunoSEQ multiplex PCR. The data contain around 74,000 clones, about 90% of them singletons. Material: CD4+ or CD8+ T cells sorted from blood, obtained in a trial of the OX40 agonist ivuxolimab. The receptors derive from an adult with an advanced solid tumor such as melanoma, head and neck, liver or kidney cancer. Each CDR3 is given with its conserved first and last residue. Fields, in order: D gene, V gene, clone size, J gene, CDR3 DNA, CDR3 protein. D genes are given only for firm matches. The listing skips clone size in some rows; elsewhere it reads once, few, many or a size class.

D gene: .
V gene: TRBV25-1
clone size: .
J gene: TRBJ1-4
CDR3 DNA: TGTGCCAGCAGTGAATGGGGGCAAGGAGCAACTAATGAAAAACTGTTTTTT
CDR3 protein: CASSEWGQGATNEKLFF

D gene: TRBD1
V gene: TRBV7-8
clone size: .
J gene: TRBJ2-7
CDR3 DNA: TGTGCCAGCAGCCCCGGGACAGGGCGGCTGTCGTCCTACGAGCAGTACTTC
CDR3 protein: CASSPGTGRLSSYEQYF

D gene: TRBD1
V gene: TRBV30
clone size: .
J gene: TRBJ1-2
CDR3 DNA: TGTGCCTGGAGTACCTACAGGGGGCCGAGGTATGGCTACACCTTC
CDR3 protein: CAWSTYRGPRYGYTF

D gene: .
V gene: TRBV7-2
clone size: .
J gene: TRBJ2-5
CDR3 DNA: TGTGCCAGCAGGGAAGGGGGGGAGCCCCAAGAGACCCAGTACTTC
CDR3 protein: CASREGGEPQETQYF

D gene: .
V gene: TRBV5-1
clone size: few
J gene: TRBJ2-7
CDR3 DNA: TGCGCCAGCAGCGCCGGGTCCGGCTCCTACGAGCAGTACTTC
CDR3 protein: CASSAGSGSYEQYF

D gene: TRBD1
V gene: TRBV30
clone size: .
J gene: TRBJ2-5
CDR3 DNA: TGTGCCTGGAGCAACCCTCCCGGGACAGGGGCCATGTGGGGTCGCCAAGAGACCCAGTACTTC
CDR3 protein: CAWSNPPGTGAMWGRQETQYF

D gene: .
V gene: TRBV7-2
clone size: .
J gene: TRBJ2-7
CDR3 DNA: TGTGCCAGCAGCTTTGGGCGACAGATCCGTACTGACGAGCAGTACTTC
CDR3 protein: CASSFGRQIRTDEQYF

D gene: TRBD1
V gene: TRBV7-3
clone size: .
J gene: TRBJ2-6
CDR3 DNA: TGTGCCAGCAGCGAGGGACAGGGTGCGGCCAACGTCCTGACTTTC
CDR3 protein: CASSEGQGAANVLTF

D gene: TRBD1
V gene: TRBV7-9
clone size: .
J gene: TRBJ1-1
CDR3 DNA: TGTGCCAGCAGCCCACGACAGGGAGGAGGGACTGAAGCTTTCTTT
CDR3 protein: CASSPRQGGGTEAFF

D gene: .
V gene: TRBV29-1
clone size: .
J gene: TRBJ2-1
CDR3 DNA: TGCAGCGGTCGTCAGGGGATCGTCAATGAGCAGTTCTTC
CDR3 protein: CSGRQGIVNEQFF

D gene: .
V gene: TRBV7-6
clone size: .
J gene: TRBJ1-5
CDR3 DNA: TGTGCCAGCAGCTTAGGCGAGAATCAGCCCCAGCATTTT
CDR3 protein: CASSLGENQPQHF

D gene: .
V gene: TRBV2
clone size: .
J gene: TRBJ1-3
CDR3 DNA: TGTGCCAGCAGTAGGATCTCGGCCGGAAACACCATATATTTT
CDR3 protein: CASSRISAGNTIYF

D gene: .
V gene: TRBV19
clone size: .
J gene: TRBJ2-1
CDR3 DNA: TGTGCCAGTAGTGTTGGATCCGGGGAGCAGTTCTTC
CDR3 protein: CASSVGSGEQFF

D gene: TRBD1
V gene: TRBV7-2
clone size: .
J gene: TRBJ2-1
CDR3 DNA: TGTGCCAGCAGCAAGGGACAGAATAATGAGCAGTTCTTC
CDR3 protein: CASSKGQNNEQFF

D gene: TRBD1
V gene: TRBV14
clone size: .
J gene: TRBJ1-3
CDR3 DNA: TGTGCCAGCAGCCTAAGACAGGGCCTAGGAAACACCATATATTTT
CDR3 protein: CASSLRQGLGNTIYF

D gene: TRBD2
V gene: TRBV29-1
clone size: .
J gene: TRBJ2-3
CDR3 DNA: TGCAGCGTAACTACTAGCGGGAGTACAGATACGCAGTATTTT
CDR3 protein: CSVTTSGSTDTQYF

D gene: TRBD2
V gene: TRBV7-2
clone size: .
J gene: TRBJ2-3
CDR3 DNA: TGTGCCAGCAGCGCGGGAGGTAGTGATACGCAGTATTTT
CDR3 protein: CASSAGGSDTQYF

D gene: TRBD2
V gene: TRBV5-1
clone size: .
J gene: TRBJ2-5
CDR3 DNA: TGCGCCAGCAGCTTGGGACTAGCGGGAGAGCCTGGCGAGACCCAGTACTTC
CDR3 protein: CASSLGLAGEPGETQYF

D gene: .
V gene: TRBV9
clone size: many
J gene: TRBJ2-3
CDR3 DNA: TGTGCCAGCAGCGCCACAGACTATAGCACAGATACGCAGTATTTT
CDR3 protein: CASSATDYSTDTQYF

D gene: TRBD1
V gene: TRBV2
clone size: once
J gene: TRBJ2-2
CDR3 DNA: TGTGCCAGCAGTGAAGGCAGGGGGTCGGGGGAGCTGTTTTTT
CDR3 protein: CASSEGRGSGELFF

D gene: TRBD1
V gene: TRBV6-5
clone size: .
J gene: TRBJ2-1
CDR3 DNA: TGTGCCAGCAGTTATTCCGGACAGGGGGTAAGGTTCTTC
CDR3 protein: CASSYSGQGVRFF

D gene: TRBD2
V gene: TRBV7-2
clone size: .
J gene: TRBJ2-7
CDR3 DNA: TGTGCCAGCAGCTCCTCAGCGGGAGCCCTATACGAGCAGTACTTC
CDR3 protein: CASSSSAGALYEQYF

D gene: .
V gene: TRBV18
clone size: .
J gene: TRBJ1-1
CDR3 DNA: TGTGCCAGCTCACCAGAGGCGGACACTGAAGCTTTCTTT
CDR3 protein: CASSPEADTEAFF

D gene: TRBD2
V gene: TRBV5-4
clone size: .
J gene: TRBJ2-2
CDR3 DNA: TGTGCCAGCAGCTTGATAGGACTAGGGGACACCGGGGAGCTGTTTTTT
CDR3 protein: CASSLIGLGDTGELFF

D gene: .
V gene: TRBV7-2
clone size: once
J gene: TRBJ2-5
CDR3 DNA: TGTGCCAGCCAACTAACGTACGAGACCCAGTACTTC
CDR3 protein: CASQLTYETQYF

D gene: TRBD1
V gene: TRBV19
clone size: .
J gene: TRBJ2-3
CDR3 DNA: TGTGCCAGTAGTATGATTTCGTACTGGGGACAGCCCTCCACAGATACGCAGTATTTT
CDR3 protein: CASSMISYWGQPSTDTQYF

D gene: TRBD1
V gene: TRBV7-6
clone size: .
J gene: TRBJ2-2
CDR3 DNA: TGTGCCAGCAGCCAGGGACAGGGGGGACTGAACACCGGGGAGCTGTTTTTT
CDR3 protein: CASSQGQGGLNTGELFF

D gene: .
V gene: TRBV7-9
clone size: .
J gene: TRBJ2-3
CDR3 DNA: TGTGCCAGCAGCTTACTGCTTAACACAGATACGCAGTATTTT
CDR3 protein: CASSLLLNTDTQYF

D gene: .
V gene: TRBV5-8
clone size: .
J gene: TRBJ2-3
CDR3 DNA: TGTGCCAGCAGCTTATCAGATGGGAAACGAGATACGCAGTATTTT
CDR3 protein: CASSLSDGKRDTQYF

D gene: TRBD1
V gene: TRBV6-5
clone size: .
J gene: TRBJ2-7
CDR3 DNA: TGTGCCAGCAGTTACCGACAGGGTGCATCCTACGAGCAGTACTTC
CDR3 protein: CASSYRQGASYEQYF

D gene: .
V gene: TRBV28
clone size: once
J gene: TRBJ2-7
CDR3 DNA: TGTGCCAGCAGTTTACTTCGCGGCTCCTCCTACGAGCAGTACTTC
CDR3 protein: CASSLLRGSSYEQYF

D gene: .
V gene: TRBV13
clone size: .
J gene: TRBJ1-1
CDR3 DNA: TGTGCCAGCAGTCCGGGGATGGGCGGGCAGGTAAAAGCTTTCTTT
CDR3 protein: CASSPGMGGQVKAFF

D gene: .
V gene: TRBV7-9
clone size: .
J gene: TRBJ1-1
CDR3 DNA: TGTGCCAGCAGCTCTAGGGTCGGGGTCACTGAAGCTTTCTTT
CDR3 protein: CASSSRVGVTEAFF

D gene: .
V gene: TRBV6-5
clone size: .
J gene: TRBJ2-3
CDR3 DNA: TGTGCCAGCAGTTATTTAGCGGAGACAGATACGCAGTATTTT
CDR3 protein: CASSYLAETDTQYF

D gene: TRBD1
V gene: TRBV5-6
clone size: .
J gene: TRBJ2-2
CDR3 DNA: TGTGCCAGCAGCTCCGGGGGGACAGGGCCCTACACCGGGGAGCTGTTTTTT
CDR3 protein: CASSSGGTGPYTGELFF

D gene: .
V gene: TRBV28
clone size: .
J gene: TRBJ2-5
CDR3 DNA: TGTGCCAGCAGTTTTCATGAGGCGGGAAAAGAGACCCAGTACTTC
CDR3 protein: CASSFHEAGKETQYF

D gene: TRBD1
V gene: TRBV6-5
clone size: .
J gene: TRBJ1-1
CDR3 DNA: TGTGCCAGCAGTCGACAGGGGTTAAACACTGAAGCTTTCTTT
CDR3 protein: CASSRQGLNTEAFF

D gene: .
V gene: TRBV11-3
clone size: .
J gene: TRBJ2-2
CDR3 DNA: TGTGCCAGCAGCTTAGTCCGGGCGGCAGCCGGGGAGCTGTTTTTT
CDR3 protein: CASSLVRAAAGELFF

D gene: .
V gene: TRBV5-4
clone size: .
J gene: TRBJ1-2
CDR3 DNA: TGTGCCAGCAGCTTGGACGGTAACTATGGCTACACCTTC
CDR3 protein: CASSLDGNYGYTF

D gene: TRBD1
V gene: TRBV5-4
clone size: .
J gene: TRBJ2-7
CDR3 DNA: TGTGCCAGCAGCTTGGGACCCCGGGACAGCTCCTACGAGCAGTACTTC
CDR3 protein: CASSLGPRDSSYEQYF

D gene: TRBD2
V gene: TRBV19
clone size: .
J gene: TRBJ2-7
CDR3 DNA: TGTGCCAGTAGTATAACTAGCGTCCCAGCCTACGAGCAGTACTTC
CDR3 protein: CASSITSVPAYEQYF

D gene: .
V gene: TRBV28
clone size: once
J gene: TRBJ2-5
CDR3 DNA: TGTGCCAGCACTTGGGCACCACAAGAGACCCAGTACTTC
CDR3 protein: CASTWAPQETQYF

D gene: .
V gene: TRBV11-3
clone size: .
J gene: TRBJ2-5
CDR3 DNA: TGTGCCAGCAGCTTAGGTTGGGTGCCCCAGTACTTC
CDR3 protein: CASSLGWVPQYF

D gene: .
V gene: TRBV11-2
clone size: .
J gene: TRBJ2-3
CDR3 DNA: TGTGCCAGCACTCTCCAACGGGGGGATACGCAGTATTTT
CDR3 protein: CASTLQRGDTQYF

D gene: TRBD2
V gene: TRBV5-1
clone size: .
J gene: TRBJ2-3
CDR3 DNA: TGCGCCAGCAGCTGGGCTGACTTGACTAGCGGGTCCAGTTTGGATACGCAGTATTTT
CDR3 protein: CASSWADLTSGSSLDTQYF

D gene: .
V gene: TRBV30
clone size: .
J gene: TRBJ2-1
CDR3 DNA: TGTGCCTGGAGTGGGGCCCCCGAACCGACTAGACTACCCAACAATGAGCAGTTCTTC
CDR3 protein: CAWSGAPEPTRLPNNEQFF

D gene: .
V gene: TRBV28
clone size: .
J gene: TRBJ1-5
CDR3 DNA: TGTGCCACCCAAGTGGCCGGGAGGGGAGGCAATCAGCCCCAGCATTTT
CDR3 protein: CATQVAGRGGNQPQHF

D gene: TRBD2
V gene: TRBV30
clone size: .
J gene: TRBJ2-7
CDR3 DNA: TGTGCCTGGAGGAGAGGGCTAGCGGCATCCTACGAGCAGTACTTC
CDR3 protein: CAWRRGLAASYEQYF

D gene: TRBD1
V gene: TRBV11-1
clone size: .
J gene: TRBJ2-7
CDR3 DNA: TGTGCCAGCAGCTTAGTTGGGACAGGGGTCTACGAGCAGTACTTC
CDR3 protein: CASSLVGTGVYEQYF

D gene: TRBD1
V gene: TRBV6-6
clone size: .
J gene: TRBJ1-1
CDR3 DNA: TGTGCCAGCAGGCGGGGACAGGGGAACACTGAAGCTTTCTTT
CDR3 protein: CASRRGQGNTEAFF

D gene: .
V gene: TRBV6-5
clone size: .
J gene: TRBJ1-1
CDR3 DNA: TGTGCCAGCAGTTACTCAGAGAACACTGAAGCTTTCTTT
CDR3 protein: CASSYSENTEAFF

D gene: .
V gene: TRBV7-9
clone size: .
J gene: TRBJ1-5
CDR3 DNA: TGTGCCAGCAGCTTAGTTCGCGACCATAGCAATCAGCCCCAGCATTTT
CDR3 protein: CASSLVRDHSNQPQHF

D gene: .
V gene: TRBV11-3
clone size: .
J gene: TRBJ1-2
CDR3 DNA: TGTGCCAGCAGCTTAGATCCGTCGACAGCCTATGGCTACACCTTC
CDR3 protein: CASSLDPSTAYGYTF

D gene: .
V gene: TRBV7-3
clone size: .
J gene: TRBJ2-1
CDR3 DNA: TGTGCCAGCAGCTTAAAGCCTAGCCTAGGGGCGTTGGTGGGCTCCTACAATGAGCAGTTCTTC
CDR3 protein: CASSLKPSLGALVGSYNEQFF

D gene: .
V gene: TRBV14
clone size: once
J gene: TRBJ2-7
CDR3 DNA: TGTGCCAGCAGCCAAGTCAGAGGGGCCTACGAGCAGTACTTC
CDR3 protein: CASSQVRGAYEQYF

D gene: .
V gene: TRBV29-1
clone size: .
J gene: TRBJ2-4
CDR3 DNA: TGCAGCGTTGCCGGAGGAGGGGGCAGGGACATTCAGTACTTC
CDR3 protein: CSVAGGGGRDIQYF

D gene: TRBD1
V gene: TRBV7-9
clone size: .
J gene: TRBJ2-1
CDR3 DNA: TGTGCCAGCAGCTTACAAGGTCGGGTCCGGGACAGGGCAAATGAGCAGTTCTTC
CDR3 protein: CASSLQGRVRDRANEQFF

D gene: TRBD1
V gene: TRBV11-2
clone size: .
J gene: TRBJ1-4
CDR3 DNA: TGTGCCAGCGGAAACAGGGGAACTAATGAAAAACTGTTTTTT
CDR3 protein: CASGNRGTNEKLFF